Sequencing of this T cell receptor (beta chain) was carried out in a study of blood T cells in healthy people across ages. Overall study: The template switching approach captured approximately one barcoded beta molecule for every two T cells.

A second PCR, run for about 6 to 11 cycles, used a sample-barcoded 5' primer plus a J-beta primer mix. Template switching added a 12-random-nucleotide identifier to every cDNA molecule. TCRdb ran MiXCR on the 5' RACE reads and lists one entry per CDR3 protein. This sample carries around 1.7 million distinct CDR3 sequences, over 25% of them seen once, and the ten largest clones take 7.7%. Study-wide results and limits: Higher diversity and more naive CD4+ cells were features of long-lived donors, compared to aged donors. Unsorted PBMCs prevented conclusive naive versus antigen-experienced comparison.

This clonotype has at least ten counts. The antigen is not known. The germline V gene encodes CDR1 MNHEY and CDR2 SVGAGI. V lost 4 bases and J lost 4, with 14 bases in between. This CDR3 has 14 residues. Material for sequencing was blood. The J gene is TRBJ2-7, the V gene TRBV6-5; D ambiguous. The TCR comes from a woman aged 25 to 39 in good health. CDR3: CASSSEIFQYEQYF. CDR3 nucleotides: TGTGCCAGCAGTTCGGAGATATTTCAATACGAGCAGTACTTC.